These T cell receptor beta chains were read from a single sample in a study of T-cell memory formation after mild COVID-19. TCRdb reanalysed the 5' RACE reads using MiXCR and keeps one entry per CDR3 protein. The sample yields roughly 89,000 distinct CDR3 sequences, about 15% seen once. The sequencing sample was made of PBMCs or a T cell subset sorted from them (not recorded which). The receptors derive from a man between 18 and 35 years old who had mild COVID-19 (a few samples of this study predate the infection). Cell type and time point are not known. The CDR3 runs from the conserved cysteine through the conserved F or W. Each record gives: V gene, J gene, clone size, D gene, CDR3 protein, CDR3 DNA. D genes are given only for firm matches. Clone sizes are given selectively: once, few, many, or a class where the clone is expanded.

>TRBV12-3/TRBV12-4|TRBJ1-1|few|TRBD1
CASSTPGTGETEAFF
TGTGCCAGCAGTACTCCCGGGACAGGGGAGACTGAAGCTTTCTTT
>TRBV5-1|TRBJ1-2|-|-
CASSLWPEGGYTF
TGCGCCAGCAGCTTGTGGCCCGAGGGCGGCTACACCTTC
>TRBV14|TRBJ2-3|-|-
CASSPLGADTQYF
TGTGCCAGCAGCCCCCTAGGGGCCGATACGCAGTATTTT
>TRBV7-8|TRBJ1-5|-|-
CASSLGTLGQIAPQHF
TGTGCCAGCAGCTTAGGGACCCTTGGACAGATCGCGCCCCAGCATTTT
>TRBV7-9|TRBJ1-4|few|-
CASSSWTDKSEKLFF
TGTGCCAGCAGCTCCTGGACCGATAAATCTGAAAAACTGTTTTTT
>TRBV14|TRBJ2-1|-|TRBD2
CASSQSGRGSHNEQFF
TGTGCCAGCAGCCAAAGCGGGCGGGGGAGTCACAATGAGCAGTTCTTC
>TRBV29-1|TRBJ2-1|-|TRBD2
CSVDPGLDYNEQFF
TGCAGCGTTGATCCTGGACTAGACTACAATGAGCAGTTCTTC
>TRBV7-2|TRBJ2-2|-|TRBD1
CASSTWTGLVTGELFF
TGTGCCAGCAGCACGTGGACAGGGTTGGTCACCGGGGAGCTGTTTTTT
>TRBV4-3|TRBJ2-1|-|-
CASSQESVGNEQFF
TGCGCCAGCAGCCAAGAAAGCGTTGGGAATGAGCAGTTCTTC
>TRBV4-1|TRBJ1-2|few|TRBD1
CASSQTETGGDYGYTF
TGCGCCAGCAGCCAAACGGAGACAGGGGGCGACTATGGCTACACCTTC
>TRBV6-1|TRBJ2-7|many|-
CASSEGDSSSYEQYF
TGTGCCAGCAGTGAAGGGGACTCGAGCTCCTACGAGCAGTACTTC
>TRBV6-5|TRBJ2-1|many|-
CASSYQDSYNEQFF
TGTGCCAGCAGTTACCAGGACTCCTACAATGAGCAGTTCTTC
>TRBV4-2|TRBJ2-3|many|-
CASSQDLGGAPDTQYF
TGTGCCAGCAGCCAAGATTTAGGGGGGGCCCCAGATACGCAGTATTTT
>TRBV4-1|TRBJ2-7|-|TRBD2
CASSHRTSGDYEQYF
TGCGCCAGCAGCCATCGAACTAGCGGGGACTACGAGCAGTACTTC
>TRBV7-2|TRBJ2-1|many|TRBD2
CASSLGTSGGDEQFF
TGTGCCAGCAGCTTAGGGACTAGCGGGGGCGATGAGCAGTTCTTC
>TRBV4-3|TRBJ2-3|many|TRBD2
CASSLSLAGGPDTQYF
TGCGCCAGCAGCCTATCACTAGCGGGGGGGCCAGATACGCAGTATTTT
>TRBV2|TRBJ2-5|few|TRBD2
CASSGGWKETQYF
TGTGCCAGCAGCGGGGGGTGGAAAGAGACCCAGTACTTC
>TRBV25-1|TRBJ1-1|few|-
CASSEGIGAEAFF
TGTGCCAGCAGTGAGGGTATCGGCGCTGAAGCTTTCTTT
>TRBV5-5|TRBJ1-4|-|-
CASSSAQRQSYGGNEKLFF
TGTGCCAGCAGCTCAGCCCAACGACAGTCTTATGGGGGTAATGAAAAACTGTTTTTT
>TRBV6-5|TRBJ1-1|many|TRBD1
CASSPGQATEAFF
TGTGCCAGCAGTCCTGGACAGGCGACTGAAGCTTTCTTT
>TRBV6-2/TRBV6-3|TRBJ2-2|-|-
CASRFEGVNGELFF
TGTGCCAGCAGGTTTGAGGGTGTTAACGGGGAGCTGTTTTTT
>TRBV18|TRBJ2-3|-|TRBD1
CASSPPAGTGITDTQYF
TGTGCCAGCTCACCACCCGCCGGGACAGGGATCACAGATACGCAGTATTTT
>TRBV29-1|TRBJ1-5|-|TRBD1
CSVRTGDGNQPQHF
TGCAGCGTTAGGACAGGTGATGGCAATCAGCCCCAGCATTTT
>TRBV30|TRBJ2-2|few|TRBD1
CAWSGTGESGELFF
TGTGCCTGGAGTGGGACAGGGGAGTCCGGGGAGCTGTTTTTT
>TRBV7-9|TRBJ2-2|few|TRBD1
CASSATGTANTGELFF
TGTGCCAGCAGCGCGACCGGGACAGCGAACACCGGGGAGCTGTTTTTT
>TRBV5-1|TRBJ2-6|-|TRBD1
CASSYILLQGASSGANVLTF
TGCGCCAGCAGTTACATTCTATTGCAGGGGGCATCGTCCGGGGCCAACGTCCTGACTTTC
>TRBV18|TRBJ2-1|-|-
CDSSPSGGSSYNEQFF
TGTGACAGCTCACCGAGTGGGGGGAGCTCCTACAATGAGCAGTTCTTC
>TRBV21-1|TRBJ1-4|-|-
CASSKAQATNEKLFF
TGTGCCAGCAGCAAAGCCCAGGCAACTAATGAAAAACTGTTTTTT
>TRBV28|TRBJ1-2|few|-
CASSLRGSNYGYTF
TGTGCCAGCAGTCTCAGGGGTTCTAACTATGGCTACACCTTC
>TRBV20-1|TRBJ2-7|few|TRBD2
CSAREDNREGQYF
TGCAGTGCTAGGGAGGACAACCGGGAGGGGCAGTACTTC
>TRBV5-1|TRBJ2-1|few|-
CASSLAGAEGHSYNEQFF
TGCGCCAGCAGCTTGGCGGGGGCCGAGGGTCACTCCTACAATGAGCAGTTCTTC
>TRBV9|TRBJ2-1|few|-
CASSAQPAGYYNEQFF
TGTGCCAGCAGCGCCCAACCAGCCGGGTACTACAATGAGCAGTTCTTC
>TRBV15|TRBJ2-7|many|TRBD1
CATSSRQGSEQYF
TGTGCCACCAGCAGTAGACAGGGTAGCGAGCAGTACTTC
>TRBV6-5|TRBJ1-2|few|-
CASSYFAGGNYGYTF
TGTGCCAGCAGTTACTTCGCGGGGGGGAACTATGGCTACACCTTC
>TRBV24-1|TRBJ2-5|few|-
CATSDLDSQETQYF
TGTGCCACCAGTGATCTGGATTCTCAAGAGACCCAGTACTTC
>TRBV5-1|TRBJ2-7|-|TRBD1
CASSATGTGIHEQYF
TGCGCCAGCAGCGCTACCGGGACAGGGATCCACGAGCAGTACTTC
>TRBV11-2|TRBJ2-3|-|TRBD2
CASSDSGATDTQYF
TGTGCCAGCAGCGATAGCGGGGCCACAGATACGCAGTATTTT
>TRBV5-6|TRBJ2-7|medium-sized|-
CASSVGDGPYEQYF
TGTGCCAGCAGCGTTGGGGACGGACCCTACGAGCAGTACTTC
>TRBV12-3/TRBV12-4|TRBJ2-3|-|TRBD2
CASTRVAGWTDTQYF
TGTGCCAGCACCCGGGTAGCGGGGTGGACAGATACGCAGTATTTT
>TRBV7-9|TRBJ1-1|few|-
CASSGAPNTEAFF
TGTGCCAGCAGCGGGGCTCCGAACACTGAAGCTTTCTTT
>TRBV4-1|TRBJ2-5|few|-
CASSQVAAVQETQYF
TGCGCCAGCAGCCAAGTAGCAGCGGTCCAAGAGACCCAGTACTTC
>TRBV4-3|TRBJ1-2|many|-
CASSQGTGNLHGYTF
TGCGCCAGCAGCCAAGGCACAGGGAATCTGCATGGCTACACCTTC
>TRBV29-1|TRBJ1-1|-|-
CSVVNTEAFF
TGCAGCGTTGTGAACACTGAAGCTTTCTTT
>TRBV19|TRBJ1-5|few|-
CASSVTNNPQPQHF
TGTGCCAGTAGTGTCACCAACAATCCCCAGCCCCAGCATTTT
>TRBV29-1|TRBJ2-2|many|-
CSVEDRSAGNTGELFF
TGCAGCGTTGAAGATCGGAGCGCAGGGAACACCGGGGAGCTGTTTTTT
>TRBV7-3|TRBJ2-1|-|-
CASSDQRNEQFF
TGTGCCAGCAGCGATCAGAGGAATGAGCAGTTCTTC
>TRBV12-3/TRBV12-4|TRBJ2-4|many|-
CASSLSDNIQYF
TGTGCCAGCAGTTTGAGCGACAACATTCAGTACTTC
>TRBV6-5|TRBJ2-1|many|TRBD2
CASSYVAGVWNEQFF
TGTGCCAGCAGTTACGTAGCGGGGGTATGGAATGAGCAGTTCTTC
>TRBV5-6|TRBJ1-3|few|-
CASRGVGGNTIYF
TGTGCCAGCCGCGGGGTCGGTGGAAACACCATATATTTT
>TRBV11-1|TRBJ2-3|few|-
CASSLYDGYTDTQYF
TGTGCCAGCAGCTTATACGACGGGTACACAGATACGCAGTATTTT
>TRBV29-1|TRBJ1-2|many|TRBD1
CSVRQGVYGYTF
TGCAGCGTTCGACAGGGAGTCTATGGCTACACCTTC
>TRBV9|TRBJ1-2|few|-
CASSAPGPTDYGYTF
TGTGCCAGCAGCGCTCCGGGCCCAACGGACTATGGCTACACCTTC
>TRBV29-1|TRBJ2-3|few|TRBD2
CSVEGHPTSGSTDTQYF
TGCAGCGTTGAAGGGCATCCAACTAGCGGGAGCACAGATACGCAGTATTTT